A single count supports the clone carrying this T cell receptor (beta chain). No antigen is known for it. The sample belongs to a study of CD8+ T cells in alopecia areata. Study-wide findings and caveats: Sharing of TCR sequences between patients (possibly for HLA-related reasons) was less clear than in mice. Sequences from scalp samples also cover resident alphabeta T cells of normal skin. Elevated clonality characterized lesional scalp relative to normal scalp, particularly in alopecia totalis/universalis.

The germline V gene has CDR1 MNHEY and CDR2 SMNVEV (reference sequence). V gave up 4 bases and J gave up 3 bases; unmatched junction bases: 7. This CDR3 is 15 amino acids long. Isolation of CD4+ and CD8+ T cells from PBMCs was achieved by sorting. Once RNA had been extracted, it was reverse transcribed into cDNA to act as the sequencing template. The protocol was immunoSEQ multiplex PCR, while the TCRdb copy is restricted to in-frame clones and leaves out a portion. The sample has approximately 99,000 clones, approximately 59% seen once; the top ten hold 20% to 25%. This TCR derives from a human donor in good health. The rearrangement links TRBV27 to TRBJ2-7; 9 nucleotides line up with TRBD2. Material for sequencing was CD8+ T cells sorted from blood. The CDR3 is CASSWGQAGGYEQYF. The CDR3 bases are TGTGCCAGCAGTTGGGGGCAAGCGGGAGGCTACGAGCAGTACTTC.